Sequencing of this T cell receptor (beta chain) was carried out in a study of response to subunit inactivated influenza vaccine. TCRdb reprocessed the RT-PCR reads with MiXCR, giving one entry per CDR3 protein. The data show more than 450,000 distinct CDR3 sequences, with 10% to 15% seen just once and roughly a tenth held by the top ten. This clonotype was seen only a few times. This TCR derives from a man aged 50-59 years who received an inactivated influenza vaccine. Sequenced material: PBMCs from blood, taken on the day of vaccination.

In DNA form, the CDR3 reads TGTGCCAGCAGCTTAGGGCCTGTTAAATCCTACGAGCAGTACTTC. This gives the protein CASSLGPVKSYEQYF. The V call is TRBV7-2, the J call TRBJ2-7; D remains ambiguous. The V gene lost 1 base and the J gene lost 1 base, with 11 bases spanning the gap. From germline, CDR1 is SGHTA and CDR2 FQGNSA. The CDR3 is 15 amino acids.